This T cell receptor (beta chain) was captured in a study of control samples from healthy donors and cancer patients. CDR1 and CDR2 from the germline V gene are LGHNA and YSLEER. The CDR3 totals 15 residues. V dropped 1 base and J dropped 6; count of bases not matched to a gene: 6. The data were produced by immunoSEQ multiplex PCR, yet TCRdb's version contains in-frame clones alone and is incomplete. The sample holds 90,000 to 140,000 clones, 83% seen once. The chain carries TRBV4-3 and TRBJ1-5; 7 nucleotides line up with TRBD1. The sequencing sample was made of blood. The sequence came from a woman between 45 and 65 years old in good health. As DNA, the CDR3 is TGCGCCAGCAGCCAAGGACAGGGAGGAGGTCAGCCCCAGCATTTT. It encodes CASSQGQGGGQPQHF.